This TCR beta chain was observed in a study of post-analysis software for immune sequencing data (dated by TCRdb to between 2015 and 2016). With regard to the full study: Disease courses on record covered relapsing-remitting, secondary progressive and progressive-relapsing multiple sclerosis, though some patients had no subtype annotation. The multiple sclerosis patient repertoires were compared with roughly twelve previously published healthy control repertoires from donors aged 6 to 25 years. A subset of samples was prepared in parallel using single-end sample barcoding, then pooled and co-amplified after Illumina adapter ligation. What the research found in general, with its limitations: Four to six TRBV segments, including TRBV5-6, TRBV5-1 and TRBV20-1, were significantly more frequent in patients than controls. The multiple sclerosis patient group was slightly younger than the control group. Strong co-clustering of samples prepared in the same batch was shown by direct clustering with F measure, prompting a batch-effect correction. Compared with controls, multiple sclerosis patients had significantly lower normalized Chao1 diversity, a finding suggesting substantial peripheral T-cell clonal expansion.

To demonstrate the VDJtools post-analysis software, TCR beta repertoires were profiled from the peripheral blood of about 13 young patients with multiple sclerosis. Multiple sclerosis patients were children and adolescents aged about 6 to 16 years. The germline V gene sets CDR1 to SGHRS and CDR2 to YFSETQ. The CDR3 measures 17 amino acids from cysteine to phenylalanine. CDR3 DNA only is kept here, 51 bases in frame from base 1. Between the V and J ends, shortened by 0 bases and 3 bases respectively, the junction contains 17 bases. Library construction relied on PCR. Sequencing relied on an Illumina HiSeq 2500. To reduce PCR and sequencing biases, unique molecular identifiers were built into the TCR beta cDNA libraries. Roughly 0.5 million cDNA molecules were obtained per 1 to 10 million input T cells, so each molecule approximated one T cell. The same protocol used for the earlier healthy control dataset was applied to prepare and sequence the patient libraries. Within a given batch, samples were prepared together, multiplexed and sequenced on the same HiSeq lane. Per the original workflow: MIGEC handled the raw barcoded reads, throwing out single-read molecular identifier groups before consensus assembly and CDR3 extraction. VDJtools was used for post-analysis of the clonotype tables, with diversity normalized by down-sampling every dataset to the smallest sample size. Repertoire overlap clustering matched CDR3 amino acid but not nucleotide sequences to correct batch-related cross-sample contamination. TCRdb handled the public reads itself, with Q25 trimming in fastp and clone calling in MiXCR, and kept productive beta chains. Merged by CDR3 protein, the rows form single entries marked with the most common genes and DNA. V and J calls and clone size were set by TCRdb, not the authors. Recorded for this sample are hundreds of thousands of distinct CDR3 sequences; 53% of them occurred a single time. About 4.8% of the sample belongs to the ten largest clones.

This clonotype was detected a few times. Its recognized antigen is unknown. No base quality values were provided; no much bigger clone lies one nucleotide off. The chain employs TRBV5-1 and TRBJ2-3; 6 matching bases give a weak D call of TRBD2. The TCR sequence derives from a girl aged 5-17 years with multiple sclerosis. The sequenced sample was blood. The DNA sequence is as follows: TGCGCCAGCAGCTTGGAACCCGGGGGTCAGGTAACAGATACGCAGTATTTT. This yields the protein CASSLEPGGQVTDTQYF.